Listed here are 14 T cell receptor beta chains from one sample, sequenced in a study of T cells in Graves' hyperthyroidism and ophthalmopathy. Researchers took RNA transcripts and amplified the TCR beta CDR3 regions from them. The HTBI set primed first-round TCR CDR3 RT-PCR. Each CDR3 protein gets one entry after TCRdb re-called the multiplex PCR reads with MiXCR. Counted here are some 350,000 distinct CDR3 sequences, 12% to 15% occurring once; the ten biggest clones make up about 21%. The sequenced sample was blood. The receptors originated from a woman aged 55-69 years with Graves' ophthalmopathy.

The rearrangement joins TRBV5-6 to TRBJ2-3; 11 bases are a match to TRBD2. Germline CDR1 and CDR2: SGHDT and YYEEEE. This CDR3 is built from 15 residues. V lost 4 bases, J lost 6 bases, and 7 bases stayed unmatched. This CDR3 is CASSVAGGPSDTQYF. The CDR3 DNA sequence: TGTGCCAGCAGCGTAGCGGGAGGGCCCTCGGATACGCAGTATTTT.

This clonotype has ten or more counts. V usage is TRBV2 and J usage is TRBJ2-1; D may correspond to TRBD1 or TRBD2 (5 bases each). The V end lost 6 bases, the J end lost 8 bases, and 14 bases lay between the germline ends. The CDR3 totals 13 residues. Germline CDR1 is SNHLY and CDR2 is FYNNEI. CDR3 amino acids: CASRGTSFDEQFF. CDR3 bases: TGTGCCAGCAGGGGGACCAGTTTCGATGAGCAGTTCTTC.

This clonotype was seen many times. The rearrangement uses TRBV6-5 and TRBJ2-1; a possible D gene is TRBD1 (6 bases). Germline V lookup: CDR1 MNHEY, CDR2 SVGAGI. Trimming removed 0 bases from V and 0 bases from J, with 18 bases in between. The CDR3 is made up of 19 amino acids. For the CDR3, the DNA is TGTGCCAGCAGTTACTCTCTATCGCAGGGGCAATACTCCTACAATGAGCAGTTCTTC. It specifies CASSYSLSQGQYSYNEQFF.

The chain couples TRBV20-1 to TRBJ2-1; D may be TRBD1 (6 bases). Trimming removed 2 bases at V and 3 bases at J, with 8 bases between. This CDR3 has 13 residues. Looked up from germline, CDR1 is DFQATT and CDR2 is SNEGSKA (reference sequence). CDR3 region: CSARLDSYNEQFF. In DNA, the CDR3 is TGCAGTGCTAGATTGGACAGCTACAATGAGCAGTTCTTC.

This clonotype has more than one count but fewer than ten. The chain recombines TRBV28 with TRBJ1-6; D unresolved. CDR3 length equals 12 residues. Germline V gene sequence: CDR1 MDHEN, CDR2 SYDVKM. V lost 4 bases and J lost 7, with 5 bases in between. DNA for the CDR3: TGTGCCAGCAGTTCCATAAATTCACCCCTCCACTTT. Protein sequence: CASSSINSPLHF.

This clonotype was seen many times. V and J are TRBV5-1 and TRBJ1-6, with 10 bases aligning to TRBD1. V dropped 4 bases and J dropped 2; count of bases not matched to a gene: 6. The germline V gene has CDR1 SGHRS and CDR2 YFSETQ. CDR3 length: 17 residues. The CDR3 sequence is CASSRGTGDPYNSPLHF. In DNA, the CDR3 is TGCGCCAGCAGCCGGGGGACAGGGGATCCCTATAATTCACCCCTCCACTTT.

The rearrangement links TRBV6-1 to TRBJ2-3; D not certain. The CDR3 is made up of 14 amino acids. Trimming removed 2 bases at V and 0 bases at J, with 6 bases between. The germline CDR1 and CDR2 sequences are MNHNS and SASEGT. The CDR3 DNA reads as TGTGCCAGCAGTGAAATGCACAGCACAGATACGCAGTATTTT. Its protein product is CASSEMHSTDTQYF.

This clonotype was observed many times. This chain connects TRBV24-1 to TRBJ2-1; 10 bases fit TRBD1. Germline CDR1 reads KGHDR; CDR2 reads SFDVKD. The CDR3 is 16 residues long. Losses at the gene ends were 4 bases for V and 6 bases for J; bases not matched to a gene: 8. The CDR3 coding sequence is TGTGCCACCAGTGACCCAGGGACAGGGGTGAGCAATGAGCAGTTCTTC. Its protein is CATSDPGTGVSNEQFF.

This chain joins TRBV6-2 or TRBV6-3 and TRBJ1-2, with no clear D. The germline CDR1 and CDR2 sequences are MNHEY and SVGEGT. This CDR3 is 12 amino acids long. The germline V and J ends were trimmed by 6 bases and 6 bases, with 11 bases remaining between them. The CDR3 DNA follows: TGTGCCAGCAGGGGAAGAGGGAATGGCTACACCTTC. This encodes CASRGRGNGYTF.

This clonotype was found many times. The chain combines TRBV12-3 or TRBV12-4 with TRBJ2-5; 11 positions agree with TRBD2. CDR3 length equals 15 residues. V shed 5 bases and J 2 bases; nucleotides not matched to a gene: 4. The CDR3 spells CASSLLAGEQETQYF. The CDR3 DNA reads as TGTGCCAGCAGTCTACTAGCGGGGGAACAAGAGACCCAGTACTTC.

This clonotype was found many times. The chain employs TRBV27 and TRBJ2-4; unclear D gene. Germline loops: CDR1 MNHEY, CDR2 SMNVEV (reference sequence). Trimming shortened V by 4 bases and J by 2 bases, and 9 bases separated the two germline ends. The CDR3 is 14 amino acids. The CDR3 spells CASSSVESKNIQYF. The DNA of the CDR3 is TGTGCCAGCAGTTCGGTTGAGTCCAAAAACATTCAGTACTTC.

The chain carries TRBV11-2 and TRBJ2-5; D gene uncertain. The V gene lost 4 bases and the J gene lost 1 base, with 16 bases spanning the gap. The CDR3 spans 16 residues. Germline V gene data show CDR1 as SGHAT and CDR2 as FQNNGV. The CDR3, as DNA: TGTGCCAGCAGCTCAGTAGTACGGCAGGTCCAAGAGACCCAGTACTTC. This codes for CASSSVVRQVQETQYF. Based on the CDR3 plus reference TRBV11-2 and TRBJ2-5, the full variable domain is EAGVAQSPRYKIIEKRQSVAFWCNPISGHATLYWYQQILGQGPKLLIQFQNNGVVDDSQLPKDRFSAERLKGVDSTLKIQPAKLEDSAVYLCASSSVVRQVQETQYFGPGTRLLVL.

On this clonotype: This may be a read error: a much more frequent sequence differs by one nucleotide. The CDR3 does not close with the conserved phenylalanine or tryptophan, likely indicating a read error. The CDR3 region is CATSRVQQRSTDTQYL. For the CDR3, the DNA is TGTGCCACCAGCAGAGTACAGCAAAGGAGCACAGATACGCAGTATCTT. This chain joins TRBV15 and TRBJ2-3, with D unclear. Germline lookup yields CDR1 LNHNV and CDR2 YYDKDF (reference sequence). The length of the CDR3 is 16 residues. V was clipped by 1 base and J by 0 bases, with 11 bases between them.

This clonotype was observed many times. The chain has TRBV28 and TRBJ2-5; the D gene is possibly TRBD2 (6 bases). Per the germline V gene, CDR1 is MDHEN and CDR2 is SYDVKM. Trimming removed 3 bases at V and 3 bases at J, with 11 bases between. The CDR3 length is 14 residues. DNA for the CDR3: TGTGCCAGCAGTTTTGTTGGCGGGGAAGAGACCCAGTACTTC. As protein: CASSFVGGEETQYF.